This T cell receptor beta chain was found in a study of human T cells and chemical hapten exposure. TCRdb re-derived calls from the RACE reads in MiXCR, one entry per CDR3 protein. Of some 200,000 distinct CDR3 sequences in the sample, approximately 31% were seen once. The CDR3 sequence is 12 residues long. Trimming stripped 8 bases from V and 5 bases from J, with 12 bases between. This clonotype was seen more than once but under ten times. Time point here: pre-sensitization, week 0. The treatment: therapeutic diphenylcyclopropenone sensitization with weekly scalp DPC. Donors were 18 to 70-year-old alopecia patients suitable for DPC.

The material sequenced was whole blood, taken in connection with sensitization to the hapten diphenylcyclopropenone (DPC). The chain recombines TRBV12-3 or TRBV12-4 with TRBJ2-5, with D perhaps matching TRBD2 (5 bases). The receptor comes from a woman aged 30 to 39 with alopecia areata. Some clones in this sample may be carry-over from other donors' samples. CDR3 region: CASGGSGETQYF. In DNA form, the CDR3 reads TGTGCCAGCGGAGGATCCGGGGAGACCCAGTACTTC.